A single sample is the source of the 26 T cell receptor beta chains below, sequenced in a study of CD8 T cells in Susac syndrome. Random hexamers were used to reverse transcribe roughly 0.5 to 1 ug of RNA. TCRdb ran MiXCR on the immunoSEQ multiplex PCR reads and lists one entry per CDR3 protein. The repertoire holds some 150,000 distinct CDR3 sequences, with around 95% as singletons. Sequencing input: CD4+ T cells from PBMCs. These receptors were collected from a human donor with Susac syndrome.

This clonotype came up a few times. The CDR3 reads CASLTDTQYF. DNA of the CDR3: TGTGCCAGCCTCACAGATACGCAGTATTTT. The chain is built from TRBV2 and TRBJ2-3; no definite D call. CDR3 length equals 10 residues. The V end lost 8 bases, the J end lost 2 bases, and 2 bases lay between the germline ends. Germline V gene sequence: CDR1 SNHLY, CDR2 FYNNEI.

This clonotype is a singleton in its sample. The chain is built from TRBV12-3 or TRBV12-4 and TRBJ1-2; tentatively, D is TRBD1 (6 bases). V dropped 5 bases and J dropped 6 bases, with 16 bases sitting between them. This CDR3 contains 14 residues. For the CDR3, the DNA is TGTGCCAGCAGTCTCCGGGGGCTAGGGAATGGCTACACCTTC. Translated, it gives CASSLRGLGNGYTF.

The chain recombines TRBV28 with TRBJ2-3; 13 positions agree with TRBD2. Germline-derived CDR1 and CDR2 are MDHEN and SYDVKM. CDR3 length equals 16 residues. The junction had 8 bases not matched to a gene; V was cut back by 5 bases and J by 6 bases. The DNA for the CDR3 is TGTGCCAGCAGTCACGGACTAGCGGGAGAGTACGATACGCAGTATTTT. This encodes CASSHGLAGEYDTQYF.

V is TRBV12-3 or TRBV12-4 and J is TRBJ1-2; a weak D match, TRBD1 (5 bases). V lost 3 bases to trimming and J lost 4 bases, with 12 bases between them. The CDR3 extends over 14 amino acids. In nucleotides, the CDR3 is TGTGCCAGCAGTTTGGGGCGGCACTCCTATGGCTACACCTTC. This translates into CASSLGRHSYGYTF.

This rearrangement joins TRBV5-6 to TRBJ2-3, with a possible D match to TRBD1 (5 bases). The germline CDR1 and CDR2 sequences are SGHDT and YYEEEE. Deletions cut 2 bases from V and 2 bases from J, with 21 bases between. The CDR3 has 18 residues. CDR3 coding DNA: TGTGCCAGCAGCTTCCGACAGACGGCCCTGGGGTCCACAGATACGCAGTATTTT. It translates to CASSFRQTALGSTDTQYF. Drawing the rest from reference TRBV5-6 and TRBJ2-3, the complete variable domain is DAGVTQSPTHLIKTRGQQVTLRCSPKSGHDTVSWYQQALGQGPQFIFQYYEEEERQRGNFPDRFSGHQFPNYSSELNVNALLLGDSALYLCASSFRQTALGSTDTQYFGPGTRLTVL.

V and J are TRBV11-1 and TRBJ2-6; TRBD2 matches 11 bases. V lost 4 bases to trimming and J lost 0 bases; unmatched junction nucleotides: 2. In germline, CDR1 is SGHAT, CDR2 FQDESV (reference sequence). The length of the CDR3 is 17 residues. CDR3: CASSSGLADSGANVLTF. CDR3 coding DNA: TGTGCCAGCAGCTCGGGACTAGCGGACTCTGGGGCCAACGTCCTGACTTTC.

V and J are TRBV12-3 or TRBV12-4 and TRBJ2-1; TRBD2 aligns across 14 bases. The CDR3 is made up of 16 amino acids. The V and J ends lost 5 bases and 8 bases, in that order; junction bases with no gene match: 8. The CDR3 loop is CASSKQTSGRGDEQFF. The DNA of the CDR3 is TGTGCCAGCAGTAAACAGACTAGCGGGAGGGGGGATGAGCAGTTCTTC.

This chain links TRBV11-2 with TRBJ2-1, with 9 positions matching TRBD2. Unmatched junction bases numbered 5, after V lost 1 base and J lost 1 base. From germline, CDR1 is SGHAT and CDR2 FQNNGV. The CDR3 covers 17 residues. The CDR3 nucleotides are TGTGCCAGCAGCTTAGGGGCTAGCGGGATTTCCTACAATGAGCAGTTCTTC. Residues: CASSLGASGISYNEQFF.

In its sample, this clonotype was seen once. The V and J genes are TRBV7-9 and TRBJ2-5; D is perhaps TRBD1 (5 bases). CDR3 size: 12 residues. Germline V lookup: CDR1 SEHNR, CDR2 FQNEAQ (reference sequence). V gave up 6 bases and J gave up 5 bases, with 10 bases separating them. The DNA for the CDR3 is TGTGCCAGCAGTCTGGGGCGGGAGACCCAGTACTTC. Its translation is CASSLGRETQYF.

The rearrangement uses TRBV2 and TRBJ2-3; the D is unclear. Trimming removed 7 bases from V and 11 bases from J, with 16 bases in between. The germline gives CDR1 SNHLY, CDR2 FYNNEI. The CDR3 totals 12 residues. The CDR3 DNA is TGTGCCAGCATCCCACTTCGCACCATGCAGTATTTT. This sequence encodes CASIPLRTMQYF.

The chain is built from TRBV7-2 and TRBJ2-1; a possible D gene is TRBD2 (7 bases). Germline V gene lookup returns CDR1 SGHTA and CDR2 FQGNSA. V was clipped by 7 bases and J by 4 bases, with 20 bases between them. There are 16 residues in the CDR3. The CDR3 protein is CASNSGPGGPYNEQFF. The CDR3 nucleotides read TGTGCCAGCAACTCCGGCCCGGGGGGCCCTTACAATGAGCAGTTCTTC.

J is TRBJ2-3 and V is TRBV25-1; D ambiguous. There are 12 residues in the CDR3. The V end was cut by 2 bases, the J end by 2 bases, with 2 bases between. Germline CDR1 reads MGHDK; CDR2 reads SYGVNS. CDR3 loop: CASSENTDTQYF. CDR3 DNA: TGTGCCAGCAGTGAAAACACAGATACGCAGTATTTT.

CDR3 sequence (DNA): TGTGCCAGCAGACCCCGCCCCCGGGACAGGGGGCCGGAGACCCAGTACTTC. It encodes CASRPRPRDRGPETQYF. The chain combines TRBV12-3 or TRBV12-4 with TRBJ2-5; 12 bases are a match to TRBD1. The CDR3 is made up of 17 amino acids. J gave up 5 bases and V 6 bases, and 13 bases lay outside the gene matches.

The chain carries TRBV14 and TRBJ2-7; D assignment may be TRBD1 or TRBD2 (5 bases each). Germline CDR1 and CDR2: SGHDN and FVKESK. Trimming stripped 0 bases from V and 4 bases from J, with 22 bases between. CDR3 length: 18 amino acids. The CDR3 loop reads CASSQEGEGAYRAYEQYF. The DNA for the CDR3 is TGTGCCAGCAGCCAAGAGGGGGAAGGGGCGTATCGTGCTTACGAGCAGTACTTC.

Only one count was recorded for this clonotype. The chain uses TRBV20-1 and TRBJ2-5, with D hard to call. Deletions cut 3 bases from V and 2 bases from J, with 13 bases between. The CDR3 runs to 14 residues. The germline gives CDR1 DFQATT, CDR2 SNEGSKA (reference sequence). The CDR3 sequence is CSASRRNLQETQYF. In nucleotides, the CDR3 is TGCAGTGCTAGCCGGCGGAACTTACAAGAGACCCAGTACTTC.

This chain links TRBV18 with TRBJ2-3; no definite D call. There are 13 residues in the CDR3. Germline values: CDR1 KGHSH, CDR2 LQKENI. V was pared by 2 bases and J by 5 bases, with 8 bases between. This chain's CDR3 is CASSPSLEDTQYF. As DNA, the CDR3 is TGTGCCAGCTCACCATCTCTGGAAGATACGCAGTATTTT.

The chain combines TRBV24-1 with TRBJ2-5, with 10 bases fitting TRBD2. J lost 5 bases, V lost 6 bases, and 5 bases had no gene match. From germline, CDR1 is KGHDR and CDR2 SFDVKD. The CDR3 totals 14 residues. CDR3 in amino acids: CATSTSGAGETQYF. Written as DNA, the CDR3 is TGTGCCACCAGTACTAGCGGGGCTGGGGAGACCCAGTACTTC.

The CDR3 sequence is CSVRSYSYNEQFF. CDR3 nucleotide sequence: TGCAGCGTGAGAAGCTACTCCTACAATGAGCAGTTCTTC. The chain combines TRBV29-1 with TRBJ2-1, with D hard to call. V was shortened by 6 bases and J by 0 bases, with 9 bases between the two germline ends. CDR3 length: 13 residues. Germline V gene sequence: CDR1 SQVTM, CDR2 ANQGSEA.

This chain connects TRBV12-2 to TRBJ2-5; TRBD2 is the table's D call, not checked against the DNA. TRBV12-2 is annotated as a pseudogene. The CDR3 is 15 amino acids. The CDR3 loop reads CASRPKRTREETQYF. CDR3 in DNA: TGTGCAAGTCGCCCGAAACGGACTAGAGAAGAGACCCAGTACTTC.

This clonotype was recorded once. The chain links TRBV11-2 to TRBJ2-5, with 10 bases that match TRBD1. The germline V gene encodes CDR1 SGHAT and CDR2 FQNNGV. V was pared by 5 bases and J by 5 bases, with 11 bases of the junction left unmatched. CDR3 length: 16 residues. The CDR3 DNA reads as TGTGCCAGCAGCGTCCAGGGGACAGGGGTTTTGGAGACCCAGTACTTC. Amino acids: CASSVQGTGVLETQYF.

The genes are TRBV20-1 and TRBJ1-1, with a tentative D call TRBD1 (5 bases). In germline, CDR1 is DFQATT, CDR2 SNEGSKA (reference sequence). The CDR3 totals 12 residues. V lost 3 bases, J lost 3 bases, and 8 bases lay in between. The CDR3 region is CSASWGDTEAFF. The CDR3 DNA reads as TGCAGTGCTAGTTGGGGGGACACTGAAGCTTTCTTT.

The chain joins TRBV9 to TRBJ2-3; TRBD1 matches at 8 bases. Germline V gene data show CDR1 as SGDLS and CDR2 as YYNGEE. This CDR3 contains 16 residues. Unmatched junction bases numbered 9, after V lost 4 bases and J lost 2 bases. CDR3 bases: TGTGCCAGCAGCAACCGGACAGGGTTTCCCACAGATACGCAGTATTTT. Translation gives CASSNRTGFPTDTQYF.

The chain couples TRBV12-3 or TRBV12-4 to TRBJ2-5; 7 bases fit TRBD2. Germline trimming cut 7 bases from V and 4 bases from J; bases unmatched to any gene: 6. The CDR3 extends over 13 amino acids. CDR3 nucleotide sequence: TGTGCCAGCATCGGCCCGGGGGGAGAGACCCAGTACTTC. The encoded protein is CASIGPGGETQYF.

The V call is TRBV4-1, the J call TRBJ2-2; the match to TRBD1 covers 7 bases. The CDR3 consists of 17 residues. Germline assignment: CDR1 MGHRA and CDR2 YSYEKL. The J segment lost 4 bases and the V segment lost 0 bases, leaving 8 bases of the junction unmatched. CDR3 in DNA: TGCGCCAGCAGCCAAGATAGACAGGGCGGCGGCACCGGGGAGCTGTTTTTT. Encoded protein: CASSQDRQGGGTGELFF.

The J gene is TRBJ1-3, the V gene TRBV19; 8 bases line up with TRBD1. Germline-derived CDR1 and CDR2 are LNHDA and SQIVND (reference sequence). The V and J ends lost 4 bases and 4 bases, in that order; junction bases with no gene match: 3. This CDR3 contains 14 residues. CDR3 nucleotides: TGTGCCAGTAGTACAGGGGGCTACGGAAACACCATATATTTT. Its protein is CASSTGGYGNTIYF.

J is TRBJ2-7 and V is TRBV3-1, with no clear D. Germline CDR1 reads LGHDT; CDR2 reads YNNKEL (reference sequence). The CDR3 is 15 residues long. Trimming removed 0 bases from V and 5 bases from J, with 14 bases in between. The CDR3 DNA follows: TGTGCCAGCAGCCAAGAGGCGGCGCTTCGGAACGAGCAGTACTTC. Protein sequence: CASSQEAALRNEQYF.